This TCR beta chain is from a study of blood T cells in healthy people across ages. General study points: Estimated diversity, derived from one million T cells, was regarded as an underestimate.

Caucasian, healthy and from Russia, the donors were aged between about 6 and 100. In the case of this clonotype: The antigen is unknown.

Primers used in a second PCR of roughly 6 to 12 cycles were a sample-barcoded 5' primer and a J-beta primer mix. TCRdb recomputed calls from the 5' RACE reads with MiXCR, one row per CDR3 protein. In the table there are about 1 million distinct CDR3 sequences, 45% of which are singletons. Unmatched junction bases numbered 5, after V lost 2 bases and J lost 4 bases. The CDR3 length is 14 residues. CDR1 and CDR2 from the germline V gene are KGHSH and LQKENI. The receptor's source is a woman in her fifties or sixties in good health. V and J are TRBV18 and TRBJ2-7; 7 positions agree with TRBD2. The sequencing sample was made of blood. The CDR3 bases are TGTGCCAGCTCACCAAGCATGGGGGGGTACGAGCAGTACTTC. Its translation is CASSPSMGGYEQYF.